This TCR beta chain was sequenced during a study of long-term antiretroviral therapy in people with HIV. Germline CDR1 MDHEN, CDR2 SYDVKM. The trim removed 3 bases at V and 4 bases at J, leaving 7 bases unmatched. The CDR3 runs 15 residues. As concerns this clone: Its antigen is undetermined.

Running of the v3.0 immunoSEQ assay took place at survey level. Sequencing had a target that covered about 40,000-50,000 T-cell genomes per sample. Sequencing was performed with immunoSEQ multiplex PCR; in TCRdb, only in-frame clones are kept and a portion is missing. The table records about 25,000 clones, more than 75% of them present only once. Study results and caveats: Investigators report no available data on ART adherence, viral resistance or therapy changes.

The rearrangement links TRBV28 to TRBJ1-1; TRBD1 agrees at 8 bases. Specimen: unsorted PBMCs, collected 2.9 years after starting antiretroviral therapy. The source is a man aged 45-65 years with HIV. CDR3 coding DNA: TGTGCCAGCAGTTTGGAGACAGGGGTCGTCACTGAAGCTTTCTTT. It yields the protein CASSLETGVVTEAFF.